The sequence of this T cell receptor beta chain was determined in a study of shared clonotypes between healthy human individuals. Study context: Three CD4 naive, three CD4 memory, two CD8 naive and one CD8 memory plate were used per donor. Study-wide results and caveats: The study found about 5% of naive CD4 clonotypes shared across a few donors. Generation probability values for non-shared clonotypes were lower than those for clonotypes shared by all four donors.

Naive CD8 cells comprised CD45RO-negative, CCR7-positively selected cells, excluding terminally differentiated effector memory CD45RA+ cells. Across several immunoSEQ plates, the genomic DNA of each subset was split evenly. The data were produced by immunoSEQ multiplex PCR, yet TCRdb's version contains in-frame clones alone and is incomplete. In the table there are around 1.9 million clones, roughly 95% of which are singletons. CDR1 and CDR2 (germline): LGHNA, YNFKEQ. The CDR3 has 17 residues. Germline trimming cut 2 bases from V and 12 bases from J; bases unmatched to any gene: 18. Points on this clone: The antigen remains undetermined.

The V and J genes are TRBV4-2 and TRBJ2-1; TRBD2 matches 8 bases. This sequence was found in a young man in good health. Some clones in this sample may be carry-over from other donors' samples. Sequencing was performed on naive CD8+ T cells from PBMCs. In DNA form, the CDR3 reads TGTGCCAGCAGCCAATTAGCGGGGCCCCTCCCCTCCGGTGGGCAGTTCTTC. Protein product: CASSQLAGPLPSGGQFF.